These T cell receptor beta chains were read from a single sample in a study of breast tumors, draining lymph nodes, adjacent tissues. TCRdb reprocessed the multiplex PCR reads via MiXCR and lists one record per CDR3 protein. The data show about 9,000 distinct CDR3 sequences, about two fifths seen once. Sequences were obtained from tumor-adjacent breast tissue. The receptors were sampled from a female donor with breast cancer. Some clones in this sample may be carry-over from other donors' samples. Each CDR3 is given with its conserved first and last residue. Each record gives: CDR3 length, clone size, V gene, D gene, J gene, CDR3 DNA, CDR3 protein. A D gene is named only where the DNA matches it firmly. Rows may omit the clone size; those that give it use once, few, many or a size class.

CDR3 length: 13
clone size: medium-sized
V gene: TRBV19
D gene: TRBD2
J gene: TRBJ2-5
CDR3 DNA: TGTGCCAGTAGTATGACTAGCAGGGAGACCCAGTACTTC
CDR3 protein: CASSMTSRETQYF

CDR3 length: 15
clone size: NA
V gene: TRBV20-1
D gene: NA
J gene: TRBJ2-2
CDR3 DNA: TGCAGTGCTGGGAAGGACTACGGGGGCACCGGGGAGCTGTTTTTT
CDR3 protein: CSAGKDYGGTGELFF

CDR3 length: 13
clone size: NA
V gene: TRBV10-2
D gene: NA
J gene: TRBJ2-7
CDR3 DNA: TGCGCCAGCAAACCACGGGAAGGTGACGAGCAGTACTTC
CDR3 protein: CASKPREGDEQYF

CDR3 length: 19
clone size: many
V gene: TRBV5-1
D gene: NA
J gene: TRBJ2-1
CDR3 DNA: TGCGCCAGCAGCTCCACCTGGGAGCTGGAGAGGTCCAGGTACAATGAGCAGTTCTTC
CDR3 protein: CASSSTWELERSRYNEQFF

CDR3 length: 16
clone size: many
V gene: TRBV6-1
D gene: TRBD2
J gene: TRBJ2-1
CDR3 DNA: TGTGCCAGCAGTGGGCTTAGCGGGAGGGCCAACAATGAGCAGTCCTTC
CDR3 protein: CASSGLSGRANNEQSF

CDR3 length: 13
clone size: once
V gene: TRBV7-9
D gene: TRBD1
J gene: TRBJ2-7
CDR3 DNA: TGTGCCAGCAGCCCGGACAGGCGGTACGAGCAGTACTTC
CDR3 protein: CASSPDRRYEQYF

CDR3 length: 12
clone size: NA
V gene: TRBV20-1
D gene: NA
J gene: TRBJ1-5
CDR3 DNA: TGCAGTGCTTACAGGGAGAATCAGCCCCAGCATTTT
CDR3 protein: CSAYRENQPQHF

CDR3 length: 14
clone size: NA
V gene: TRBV11-2
D gene: NA
J gene: TRBJ2-1
CDR3 DNA: TGTGCCAGCAGCTTATTCAGCGACATCGATGAGCAGTTCTTC
CDR3 protein: CASSLFSDIDEQFF

CDR3 length: 16
clone size: many
V gene: TRBV28
D gene: NA
J gene: TRBJ1-3
CDR3 DNA: TGTGCCAGCAGCCGGGGGCGTCATCTCTCTGGAAACACCATATATTTT
CDR3 protein: CASSRGRHLSGNTIYF

CDR3 length: 14
clone size: medium-sized
V gene: TRBV7-8
D gene: NA
J gene: TRBJ1-4
CDR3 DNA: TGTGCCAGCAGCTTAGGGGAGGGGGGGGAAAAACTGTTTTTT
CDR3 protein: CASSLGEGGEKLFF

CDR3 length: 15
clone size: medium-sized
V gene: TRBV10-2
D gene: TRBD1
J gene: TRBJ1-2
CDR3 DNA: TGCGCCAGCAGTGATGGGCAGGGGGGAGACTATGGCTACACCTTC
CDR3 protein: CASSDGQGGDYGYTF

CDR3 length: 12
clone size: NA
V gene: TRBV7-9
D gene: TRBD2
J gene: TRBJ2-7
CDR3 DNA: TGTGTCAGCAGCGGGAGGAAATACGAGCAGTACTTC
CDR3 protein: CVSSGRKYEQYF

CDR3 length: 14
clone size: once
V gene: TRBV29-1
D gene: TRBD2
J gene: TRBJ2-1
CDR3 DNA: TGCAGCGTTGGTGGGGGGGACCTCAACGATGAGCAGTTCTTC
CDR3 protein: CSVGGGDLNDEQFF

CDR3 length: 16
clone size: once
V gene: TRBV20-1
D gene: TRBD2
J gene: TRBJ2-2
CDR3 DNA: TGCAGTGCCCAGGGACTAGCGGGAGGGCCCACCGGGGAGCTGTTTTTT
CDR3 protein: CSAQGLAGGPTGELFF

CDR3 length: 19
clone size: many
V gene: TRBV6-1
D gene: TRBD1
J gene: TRBJ1-5
CDR3 DNA: TGTGCCAGCAGTGAAGGCGGCAGGGGGCTCCTTTTTAGCAATCAGCCCCAGCATTTT
CDR3 protein: CASSEGGRGLLFSNQPQHF

CDR3 length: 13
clone size: NA
V gene: TRBV7-8
D gene: NA
J gene: TRBJ1-6
CDR3 DNA: TGTGCCAGCAGCTTATCGCGGGGTTGGTCCCTCCACTTT
CDR3 protein: CASSLSRGWSLHF

CDR3 length: 13
clone size: medium-sized
V gene: TRBV5-5
D gene: NA
J gene: TRBJ2-1
CDR3 DNA: TGTGCCAGCAGCTTGGTGGGGGGCAATGAGCAGTTCTTC
CDR3 protein: CASSLVGGNEQFF

CDR3 length: 14
clone size: medium-sized
V gene: TRBV12-3/TRBV12-4
D gene: TRBD1
J gene: TRBJ2-7
CDR3 DNA: TGTGCCAGCAGTCCCCGGGACAGGACCTACGAGCAGTACTTC
CDR3 protein: CASSPRDRTYEQYF

CDR3 length: 15
clone size: NA
V gene: TRBV7-9
D gene: NA
J gene: TRBJ2-2
CDR3 DNA: TGTGCCAGCAGCCCCGGGACCGGTAACACCGGGGAGCTGTTTTTT
CDR3 protein: CASSPGTGNTGELFF

CDR3 length: 15
clone size: NA
V gene: TRBV2
D gene: NA
J gene: TRBJ1-5
CDR3 DNA: TGTGCCAGCAGTGAAAGCAGGGATAGCAATCAGCCCCAGCATTTT
CDR3 protein: CASSESRDSNQPQHF

CDR3 length: 13
clone size: many
V gene: TRBV11-2
D gene: NA
J gene: TRBJ1-1
CDR3 DNA: TGTGCCAGCAGCTTAATGGGGAGGGCTGAAGCTTTCTTT
CDR3 protein: CASSLMGRAEAFF

CDR3 length: 15
clone size: NA
V gene: TRBV7-9
D gene: NA
J gene: TRBJ2-1
CDR3 DNA: TGTGCCAGCAGCCATACAGGGAGCTCCTACAATGAGCAGTTCTTC
CDR3 protein: CASSHTGSSYNEQFF

CDR3 length: 16
clone size: many
V gene: TRBV5-5
D gene: TRBD2
J gene: TRBJ2-5
CDR3 DNA: TGTGCCAGCAGCAGAGGACTAGCGGGGACTCAAGAGACCCAGTACTTC
CDR3 protein: CASSRGLAGTQETQYF

CDR3 length: 14
clone size: medium-sized
V gene: TRBV20-1
D gene: TRBD2
J gene: TRBJ2-1
CDR3 DNA: TGCAGTGCCACCCCGACTAGCGCAGTGCGTGAGCAGTTCTTC
CDR3 protein: CSATPTSAVREQFF

CDR3 length: 16
clone size: many
V gene: TRBV28
D gene: TRBD2
J gene: TRBJ2-1
CDR3 DNA: TGTGCCAGCAGGCAACCGGGAGGGGGTGGGTACAATGAGCAGTTCTTC
CDR3 protein: CASRQPGGGGYNEQFF

CDR3 length: 12
clone size: many
V gene: TRBV15
D gene: NA
J gene: TRBJ2-5
CDR3 DNA: TGTGCCACCAGCAGAGATATAGAGACCCAGTACTTC
CDR3 protein: CATSRDIETQYF

CDR3 length: 15
clone size: many
V gene: TRBV5-1
D gene: TRBD1
J gene: TRBJ2-3
CDR3 DNA: TGCGCCAGCAGCTTGAGTGACAGGGCCACAGATACGCAGTATTTT
CDR3 protein: CASSLSDRATDTQYF

CDR3 length: 15
clone size: many
V gene: TRBV27
D gene: TRBD1
J gene: TRBJ2-7
CDR3 DNA: TGTGCCAGCAGTTTAAACCCGCAGGGGGCCTACGAGCAGTACTTC
CDR3 protein: CASSLNPQGAYEQYF

CDR3 length: 14
clone size: many
V gene: TRBV6-1
D gene: TRBD1
J gene: TRBJ1-5
CDR3 DNA: TGTGCCAGCAAAAGAGACAGGGGTCCTCAGCCCCAGCATTTT
CDR3 protein: CASKRDRGPQPQHF

CDR3 length: 13
clone size: few
V gene: TRBV6-2/TRBV6-3
D gene: NA
J gene: TRBJ1-1
CDR3 DNA: TGTGCCAGCAGTAAAACAGGGTCTACTGAAGCTTTCTTT
CDR3 protein: CASSKTGSTEAFF

CDR3 length: 13
clone size: NA
V gene: TRBV20-1
D gene: TRBD2
J gene: TRBJ2-7
CDR3 DNA: TGCAGTGCTAGCGGACTAGCGGGAGTCGAGCAGTACTTC
CDR3 protein: CSASGLAGVEQYF

CDR3 length: 13
clone size: medium-sized
V gene: TRBV6-6
D gene: TRBD2
J gene: TRBJ2-7
CDR3 DNA: TGTGCCAGCAATTACGGGGAGGGGTTATTGCAGTACTTC
CDR3 protein: CASNYGEGLLQYF